The 28 T cell receptor beta chains reported below all come from one sample, sequenced in a study of CXCR3-negative and CXCR3-positive naive CD8 T cells. UMI-labeled 5' RACE yielded the TRB cDNA libraries. TCRdb reprocessed the 5' RACE reads and reports one entry per CDR3 protein, with no DNA. In total, the table holds about 23,000 distinct CDR3 sequences. Sequenced: memory CD8+ T cells from blood. These receptors all stem from a human donor in good health. Some clones in this sample may be carry-over from other donors' samples.

This chain uses TRBV20-1 with TRBJ2-1; lacking DNA, the TRBD2 call made by TCRdb goes unchecked. The germline V gene has CDR1 DFQATT and CDR2 SNEGSKA (reference sequence). The CDR3 contains 14 residues. The CDR3 sequence: CSAPQSLEINEQFF.

The chain combines TRBV6-5 with TRBJ2-1; as DNA is missing, the TRBD1 call by TCRdb cannot be tested. Germline lookup yields CDR1 MNHEY and CDR2 SVGAGI. The CDR3 has 15 amino acids. This CDR3 is CASKQALSSYNEQFF.

The chain employs TRBV18 and TRBJ1-1; checking the TCRdb D call of TRBD1 is not possible without DNA. Germline V gene lookup returns CDR1 KGHSH and CDR2 LQKENI. This CDR3 contains 13 residues. The CDR3 protein is CASSPVGGTEAFF.

V is TRBV7-3 and J is TRBJ1-1. CDR3 length: 14 amino acids. Germline CDR1 is SGHTA and CDR2 is FQGTGA. Here the CDR3 reads CASSLSQESTEAFF. The whole variable domain, remainder taken from reference TRBV7-3 and TRBJ1-1, is GAGVSQTPSNKVTEKGKYVELRCDPISGHTALYWYRQSLGQGPEFLIYFQGTGAADDSGLPNDRFFAVRPEGSVSTLKIQRTERGDSAVYLCASSLSQESTEAFFGQGTRLTVV.

This sequence joins TRBV6-1 and TRBJ2-1; TCRdb returns TRBD1, unconfirmable since there is no DNA. Germline V lookup: CDR1 MNHNS, CDR2 SASEGT. The CDR3 consists of 14 residues. The CDR3 loop is CAGQQGPNYNEQFF.

The chain's CDR3 is CAIEGLLGTEAFF. The V call is TRBV10-3, the J call TRBJ1-1. The germline V gene has CDR1 ENHRY and CDR2 SYGVKD. This CDR3 contains 13 residues.

CDR3 sequence: CASSDLLGQRPLHF. The chain carries TRBV6-4 and TRBJ1-6; TCRdb's D gene call, TRBD1, goes unchecked for lack of DNA. Germline V gene data show CDR1 as MRHNA and CDR2 as SNTAGT. The CDR3 extends over 14 amino acids.

The chain employs TRBV6-2 or TRBV6-3 and TRBJ2-7; TCRdb calls TRBD1, which cannot be checked without DNA. The CDR3 runs to 14 residues. CDR1 and CDR2 (germline): MNHEY, SVGEGT. CDR3 protein: CASTKQGYSYEQYF.

V and J are TRBV14 and TRBJ2-7; checking the TCRdb D call of TRBD1 is not possible without DNA. Germline CDR1 SGHDN, CDR2 FVKESK. The CDR3 has 16 amino acids. The CDR3: CASSPSTGTDSYEQYF.

V usage is TRBV12-3 or TRBV12-4 and J usage is TRBJ2-4. The CDR3 has 18 residues. This chain's CDR3 is CASSFLQLGGQGKNIQYF.

The CDR3 protein is CASSRPGQGAYEQYF. This chain joins TRBV4-1 and TRBJ2-7; TCRdb indicates TRBD1, and absent DNA this call remains unverified. The CDR3 has 15 residues. Per germline, CDR1 MGHRA and CDR2 YSYEKL.

This chain connects TRBV4-2 to TRBJ2-1. The CDR3 has 17 residues. The germline CDR1 and CDR2 sequences are LGHNA and YNFKEQ. CDR3 region: CASSPDEGGSSYNEQFF.

V usage is TRBV6-2 or TRBV6-3 and J usage is TRBJ2-7; as DNA is missing, the TRBD1 call by TCRdb cannot be tested. The CDR3 length is 14 residues. Germline V CDR1 and CDR2: MNHEY, SVGEGT. This CDR3 is CASSYSDRTYEQYF.

This clonotype is labeled medium-sized based on frequency. The chain employs TRBV20-1 and TRBJ2-3. This CDR3 has 15 residues. CDR1 and CDR2 from the germline V gene are DFQATT and SNEGSKA (reference sequence). CDR3 sequence reads: CSARDLQSHTDTQYF.

The rearrangement links TRBV29-1 to TRBJ2-7. This CDR3 has 13 amino acids. Germline loops: CDR1 SQVTM, CDR2 ANQGSEA. The CDR3 region is CSVGSGSSYEQYF.

The gene calls are TRBV7-6 and TRBJ2-2; TCRdb indicates TRBD2, and absent DNA this call remains unverified. Looked up from germline, CDR1 is SGHVS and CDR2 is FNYEAQ. The CDR3 consists of 16 residues. The CDR3 loop reads CASSLVISGATGELFF.

This chain uses TRBV28 with TRBJ2-2; TCRdb gives TRBD2 as the D gene, but with no DNA this cannot be confirmed. CDR1 is MDHEN, CDR2 SYDVKM, per germline. This CDR3 is 16 amino acids long. CDR3 in amino acids: CASSPRLAANTGELFF.

The V gene is TRBV5-1, the J gene TRBJ1-2; the D gene TCRdb calls, TRBD1, cannot be checked with no DNA. There are 16 residues in the CDR3. Germline V gives CDR1 SGHRS, CDR2 YFSETQ. The chain's CDR3 is CASSVYAGTEESGYTF.

This clonotype is classed as large by frequency. The J gene is TRBJ1-1, the V gene TRBV7-2. There are 12 residues in the CDR3. Germline V gene lookup returns CDR1 SGHTA and CDR2 FQGNSA. The CDR3 loop reads CASSPAVAEAFF.

This rearrangement joins TRBV9 to TRBJ2-1; absent DNA, TCRdb's TRBD2 call cannot be checked. CDR1 and CDR2 (germline): SGDLS, YYNGEE. CDR3 size: 14 residues. This CDR3 reads CASSVALEGNEQFF.

V is TRBV12-3 or TRBV12-4 and J is TRBJ1-1. The CDR3 extends over 14 amino acids. This CDR3 reads CASSLGATATEAFF.

The genes are TRBV19 and TRBJ2-7. Germline CDR1 and CDR2: LNHDA and SQIVND (reference sequence). This CDR3 is built from 12 residues. The CDR3 is CASSINGYEQYF.

CDR3 sequence: CASSPSGRTAPFTGELFF. V usage is TRBV4-3 and J usage is TRBJ2-2; the TCRdb call, TRBD1, lacks DNA for checking. Germline assignment: CDR1 LGHNA and CDR2 YSLEER. The length of the CDR3 is 18 residues.

The rearrangement joins TRBV14 to TRBJ2-2; no DNA is available, so the TRBD2 call from TCRdb remains unchecked. Germline V gives CDR1 SGHDN, CDR2 FVKESK. The CDR3 covers 16 residues. This CDR3 is CASSPRTSGNTGELFF.

The chain carries TRBV6-2 or TRBV6-3 and TRBJ1-5; TCRdb selects TRBD1, and the lack of DNA leaves this call unchecked. This CDR3 region has 14 residues. Looked up from germline, CDR1 is MNHEY and CDR2 is SVGEGT. The CDR3 loop is CASSYPLTGQPQHF.

This chain links TRBV6-2 or TRBV6-3 with TRBJ1-5. Germline V gives CDR1 MNHEY, CDR2 SVGEGT. This CDR3 has 18 residues. The CDR3 reads CASSYLLGGSSPDQPQHF.

This chain uses TRBV7-9 with TRBJ2-4; there is no DNA to check the TCRdb D call of TRBD2. Germline values: CDR1 SEHNR, CDR2 FQNEAQ (reference sequence). This CDR3 comprises 17 residues. CDR3 sequence reads: CASSSLIGGLRGNIQYF.

CDR3 in amino acids: CASSPAGTGIGNEQFF. The chain joins TRBV4-1 to TRBJ2-1; TCRdb lists TRBD1, though no DNA is available to test this call. Germline assignment: CDR1 MGHRA and CDR2 YSYEKL. The CDR3 is made up of 16 amino acids.